This TCR beta chain was observed in a study of blood T cell repertoires in COVID-19. The CDR3 length is 13 residues. The V end lost 4 bases, the J end lost 4 bases, and 10 bases lay between the germline ends. Original analysis: Amplification with reference gene primers provided the estimates of nucleated cell counts. Profiling relied on immunoSEQ multiplex PCR, and the TCRdb table lists in-frame clones only, not all of them. V, J and clone size reflect that table, while D and trimming were determined from the DNA. The sample holds 100,000 or so clones, 60% to 80% seen once. Sample: peripheral blood. The clonotype comes from a woman of 80 years or more with acute or convalescent COVID-19. V gene TRBV12-3 or TRBV12-4 combines with J gene TRBJ1-2, with D perhaps matching TRBD1 (5 bases). As DNA, the CDR3 is TGTGCCAGCAGTTACAGGTTCGGCTATGGCTACACCTTC. This gives the protein CASSYRFGYGYTF.